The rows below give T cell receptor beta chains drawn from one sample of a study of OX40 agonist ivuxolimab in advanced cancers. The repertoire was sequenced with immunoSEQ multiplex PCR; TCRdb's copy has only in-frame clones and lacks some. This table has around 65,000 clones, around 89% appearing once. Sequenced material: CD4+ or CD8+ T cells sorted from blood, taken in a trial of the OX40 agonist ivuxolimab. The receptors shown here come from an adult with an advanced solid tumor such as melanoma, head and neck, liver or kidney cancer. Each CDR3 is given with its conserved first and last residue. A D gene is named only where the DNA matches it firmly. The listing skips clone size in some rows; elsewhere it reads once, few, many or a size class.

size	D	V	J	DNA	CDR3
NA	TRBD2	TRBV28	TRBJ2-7	TGTGCCAGCAGCTACGATAGCGGGAGGGCCCGCGAGCAGTACTTC	CASSYDSGRAREQYF
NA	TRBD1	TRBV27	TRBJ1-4	TGTGCCAGCACGGGACAGGGATACGAAAAACTGTTTTTT	CASTGQGYEKLFF
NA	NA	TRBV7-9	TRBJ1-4	TGTGCCAGCAGCCCCAACCCGGCGCAGAGCTCAACTAATGAAAAACTGTTTTTT	CASSPNPAQSSTNEKLFF
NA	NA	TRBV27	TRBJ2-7	TGTGCCAGCAGTTTATCGGCAGGACCCCACGAGCAGTACTTC	CASSLSAGPHEQYF
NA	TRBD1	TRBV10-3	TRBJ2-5	TGTGCCATCAGTGAGCGTGACAGGGGGCGGCAAGAGACCCAGTACTTC	CAISERDRGRQETQYF
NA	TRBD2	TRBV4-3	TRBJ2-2	TGCGCCAGCAGCCAAGACCCTAGCGGGTCGAACACCGGGGAGCTGTTTTTT	CASSQDPSGSNTGELFF
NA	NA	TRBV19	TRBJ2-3	TGTGCCAGTAGTATAGGGGCCCAGGGTCCCTCCTCGGATACGCAGTATTTT	CASSIGAQGPSSDTQYF
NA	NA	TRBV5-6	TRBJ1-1	TGTGCCAGCAGCTTGGTCCAAGACACTGAAGCTTTCTTT	CASSLVQDTEAFF
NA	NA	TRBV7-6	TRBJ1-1	TGTGCCAGCAGCTTAGGGGAGATAATGAACACTGAAGCTTTCTTT	CASSLGEIMNTEAFF
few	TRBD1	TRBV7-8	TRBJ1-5	TGTGCCAGCAGCCCTGGGACAGGGGGCCTCAATCAGCCCCAGCATTTT	CASSPGTGGLNQPQHF
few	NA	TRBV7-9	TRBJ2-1	TGTGCCAGCAGCAAGAGCGACAATGAGCAGTTCTTC	CASSKSDNEQFF
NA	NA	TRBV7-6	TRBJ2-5	TGTGCCAGCAGCTTAGGAGGGGACTTGATTGAGACCCAGTACTTC	CASSLGGDLIETQYF
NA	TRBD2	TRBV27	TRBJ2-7	TGTGCCAGCAGTCCGACTCGGACTAGCGGGAGGAAAGAGCAGTACTTC	CASSPTRTSGRKEQYF
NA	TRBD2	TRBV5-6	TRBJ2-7	TGTGCCAGCAGCTTGGTTTCTAGCGGCTACGAGCAGTACTTC	CASSLVSSGYEQYF
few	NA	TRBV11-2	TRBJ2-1	TGTGCCAGCAGCTTAGGGACGGGAGCCCAAACTGAGCAGTTCTTC	CASSLGTGAQTEQFF
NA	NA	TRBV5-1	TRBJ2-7	TGCGCCAGCAGCACTGGTTACGAGCAGTACTTC	CASSTGYEQYF
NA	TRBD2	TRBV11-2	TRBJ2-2	TGTGCCAGCAGAGCCTCAGCGGGAGGGCCCGGGGAGCTGTTTTTT	CASRASAGGPGELFF
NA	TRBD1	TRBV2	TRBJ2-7	TGTGCCAGCAATCCTGGGACAGGGGCCTACGAGCAGTACTTC	CASNPGTGAYEQYF
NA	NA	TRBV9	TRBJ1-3	TGTGCCAGCAGCCCAAACGCCGGAACCATATATTTT	CASSPNAGTIYF
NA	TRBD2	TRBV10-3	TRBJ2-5	TGTGCCACGCAGGGACTAACCTATTCAGAGACCCAGTACTTC	CATQGLTYSETQYF
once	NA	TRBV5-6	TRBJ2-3	TGTGCCAGCAGCTTATCGACAGGCGTAACAGATACGCAGTATTTT	CASSLSTGVTDTQYF
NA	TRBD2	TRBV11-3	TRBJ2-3	TGTGCCAGCAGCCCAACGGGGGGGGGCACAGATACGCAGTATTTT	CASSPTGGGTDTQYF
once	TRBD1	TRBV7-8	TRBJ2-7	TGTGCCAGCAGCTTAGCGGGACAGGGATACGAGCAGTACTTC	CASSLAGQGYEQYF
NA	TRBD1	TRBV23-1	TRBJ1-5	TGCGCCAGCAGTCACCCCGGACAGGGGACACATCAGCCCCAGCATTTT	CASSHPGQGTHQPQHF
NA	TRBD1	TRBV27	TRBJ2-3	TGTGCCAGCAGTTCGGGGCTGGACAGGGACCCAGATACGCAGTATTTT	CASSSGLDRDPDTQYF
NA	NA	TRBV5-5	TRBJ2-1	TGTGCCAGCAGCTTGCCGGGACCCTACAATGAGCAGTTCTTC	CASSLPGPYNEQFF
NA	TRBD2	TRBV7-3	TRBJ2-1	TGTGCCAGCAGCTTAGTCCCTATAGCGGGAGACAATGAGCAGTTCTTC	CASSLVPIAGDNEQFF
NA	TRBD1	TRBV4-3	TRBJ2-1	TGCGCCAGCAGCCAAGACGGGACAGGGATGGGCAATGAGCAGTTCTTC	CASSQDGTGMGNEQFF
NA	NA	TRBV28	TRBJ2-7	TGTGCCAGCAGTTTATCGGGGGACGACTACGAGCAGTACTTC	CASSLSGDDYEQYF
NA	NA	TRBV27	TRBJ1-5	TGTGCCAGCATCCCGGGGCATTTT	CASIPGHF
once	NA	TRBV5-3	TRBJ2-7	TGTGCCAGAAGCTTGCGAACTAACTCCTACGAGCAGTACTTC	CARSLRTNSYEQYF
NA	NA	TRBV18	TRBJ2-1	TGTGCCAGCTCACCCCGGGAGTTGGGCCTAAATGAGCAGTTCTTC	CASSPRELGLNEQFF
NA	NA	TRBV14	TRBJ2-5	TGTGCCAGCAGCCAAGGAGGGTACGGGGAGACCCAGTACTTC	CASSQGGYGETQYF
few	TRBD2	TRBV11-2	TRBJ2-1	TGTGCCAGCAGCGTCCTAGCGGGAAAAGGGGGTGAGCAGTTCTTC	CASSVLAGKGGEQFF
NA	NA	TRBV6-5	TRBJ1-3	TGTGCCAGCAGTTACTTACTCCCGGACCCTGGAAACACCATATATTTT	CASSYLLPDPGNTIYF
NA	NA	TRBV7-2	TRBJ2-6	TGTGCCAGCAGCTCCCGGGGTGGGGCCAACGTCCTGACTTTC	CASSSRGGANVLTF
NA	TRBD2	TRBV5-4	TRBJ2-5	TGTGCCAGCAGCTTGGTGCTAGCGGGGATACAAGAGACCCAGTACTTC	CASSLVLAGIQETQYF
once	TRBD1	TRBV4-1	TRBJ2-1	TGCGCCAGCAGTGACCCGGGACAGGGGTTGAATGAGCAGTTCTTC	CASSDPGQGLNEQFF
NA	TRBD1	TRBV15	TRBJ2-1	TGTGCCACCAGCAGAAGTAGGACAGGGAATGAGCAGTTCTTC	CATSRSRTGNEQFF
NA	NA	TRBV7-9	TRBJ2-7	TGTGCCAGCAGCTTAGCGCCAAATTACGAGCAGTACTTC	CASSLAPNYEQYF
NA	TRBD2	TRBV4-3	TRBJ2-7	TGCGCCAGCGCCCCGGGGGAGGGCTCCTACGAGCAGTACTTC	CASAPGEGSYEQYF
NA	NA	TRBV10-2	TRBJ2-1	TGCGCCAGCGGTCTCAATGAGCAGTTCTTC	CASGLNEQFF
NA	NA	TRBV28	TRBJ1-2	TGTGCCAGCAGTTTGGGGGATCAGGCGGGGGACTATGGCTACACCTTC	CASSLGDQAGDYGYTF
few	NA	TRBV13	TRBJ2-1	TGTGCCAGCAGCTTAGGGGGCGGTGTAGGTGAGCAGTTCTTC	CASSLGGGVGEQFF